This T cell receptor (beta chain) was sequenced in a study of T cell responses to AZD1222 COVID-19 vaccine. This clone turned up a few times. Libraries were prepared by immunoSEQ multiplex PCR; TCRdb keeps only in-frame clonotypes and omits some of them. The sample yields 98,000 or so clones, roughly 90% seen once. V dropped 1 base and J dropped 5 bases, with 10 bases sitting between them. Looked up from germline, CDR1 is SGHAT and CDR2 is FQNNGV. The CDR3 is 14 amino acids. The sequences come from peripheral blood, collected 28 days after the second AZD1222 dose. This TCR was sampled from an adult who received the AZD1222 COVID-19 vaccine. V and J are TRBV11-2 and TRBJ2-3; the D gene could be TRBD1 or TRBD2 (5 bases each). The CDR3 protein is CASSLGDGLDTQYF. The CDR3 DNA sequence: TGTGCCAGCAGCTTAGGGGACGGCCTAGATACGCAGTATTTT. Supplemented by reference TRBV11-2 and TRBJ2-3, the full variable domain reads EAGVAQSPRYKIIEKRQSVAFWCNPISGHATLYWYQQILGQGPKLLIQFQNNGVVDDSQLPKDRFSAERLKGVDSTLKIQPAKLEDSAVYLCASSLGDGLDTQYFGPGTRLTVL.